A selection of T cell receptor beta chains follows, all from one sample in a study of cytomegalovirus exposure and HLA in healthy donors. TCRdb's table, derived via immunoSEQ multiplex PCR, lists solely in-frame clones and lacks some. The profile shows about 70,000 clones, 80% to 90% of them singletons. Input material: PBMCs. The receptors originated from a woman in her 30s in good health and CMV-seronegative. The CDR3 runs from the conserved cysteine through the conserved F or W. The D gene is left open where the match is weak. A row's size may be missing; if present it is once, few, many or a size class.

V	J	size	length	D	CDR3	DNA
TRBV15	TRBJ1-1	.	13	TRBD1	CATRGQGTTEAFF	TGTGCCACCAGAGGACAGGGTACCACTGAAGCTTTCTTT
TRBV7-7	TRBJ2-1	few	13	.	CASSPLGLNEQFF	TGTGCTAGCAGCCCCCTGGGGCTGAATGAGCAGTTCTTC
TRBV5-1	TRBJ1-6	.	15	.	CASTHQNRDNSPLHF	TGCGCCAGCACCCACCAAAACCGGGATAATTCACCCCTCCACTTT
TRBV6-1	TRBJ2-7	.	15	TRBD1	CATLKGQGSSYEQYF	TGTGCCACCCTCAAAGGACAGGGGAGCTCCTACGAGCAGTACTTC
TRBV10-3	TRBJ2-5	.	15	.	CAISESGGGQETQYF	TGTGCCATCAGTGAGTCGGGCGGAGGGCAAGAGACCCAGTACTTC
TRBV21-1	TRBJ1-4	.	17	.	CASSKDRRRKKNEKLFF	TGTGCCAGCAGCAAAGACAGGCGACGCAAAAAGAATGAAAAACTGTTTTTT
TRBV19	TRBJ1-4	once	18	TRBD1	CASSTTGTGVATNEKLFF	TGTGCCAGTAGTACCACCGGGACAGGGGTTGCAACTAATGAAAAACTGTTTTTT
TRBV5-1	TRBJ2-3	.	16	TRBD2	CASSLGGSGSADTQYF	TGCGCCAGCAGCTTGGGGGGTAGCGGGAGTGCAGATACGCAGTATTTT
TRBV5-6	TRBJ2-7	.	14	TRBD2	CASSGGTSGSEQYF	TGTGCCAGCAGCGGGGGGACTAGCGGGAGCGAGCAGTACTTC
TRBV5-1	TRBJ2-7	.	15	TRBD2	CASSPRTSGSNEQYF	TGCGCCAGCAGCCCAAGGACTAGCGGGAGCAACGAGCAGTACTTC
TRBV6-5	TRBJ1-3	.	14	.	CASSWGDSGNTIYF	TGTGCCAGCAGTTGGGGGGACTCTGGAAACACCATATATTTT